This TCR beta chain is from a study of CD8+ T cells in alopecia areata. On the study more broadly: Patients in the treated group were given tofacitinib by mouth, 5 to 10 mg twice a day. People stayed on tofacitinib for 6 to 18 months, then stopped the drug for 6 months.

Isolated RNA was reverse transcribed into cDNA used as the sequencing template. Some clones are missing from TCRdb's copy, which holds only in-frame ones; the method was immunoSEQ multiplex PCR. Seen here are fewer than 200,000 clones, approximately 59% observed once, and the top ten hold under 20%. Study-wide findings and caveats: TCR sharing was clearer in mice than between patients, perhaps partly owing to patient HLA diversity.

Trimming took off 5 bases at V and 0 bases at J, with 13 bases between the two ends. The length of the CDR3 is 14 residues. Germline CDR1 reads SQVTM; CDR2 reads ANQGSEA. Documented treatment: oral pan-JAK inhibitor, 5-10 mg twice daily. Note on this clone: The antigen remains undetermined.

The input for sequencing was CD4+ T cells sorted from blood, taken at week 56, from a patient treated with tofacitinib. The clonotype comes from a human donor with alopecia areata. V and J are TRBV29-1 and TRBJ1-1, with D possibly being TRBD1 (6 bases). The CDR3 sequence is CSVWRDNMNTEAFF. The DNA of the CDR3 is TGCAGCGTTTGGAGGGACAACATGAACACTGAAGCTTTCTTT.